This T cell receptor beta chain was found in a study of T cell clonality in common variable immunodeficiency. Germline values: CDR1 SGHTA, CDR2 FQGNSA. The CDR3 totals 12 residues. The germline V and J ends were trimmed by 5 bases and 5 bases, with 4 bases remaining between them. Sequencing used immunoSEQ multiplex PCR; TCRdb keeps in-frame clones, though not all of them. The sample is made up of roughly 51,000 clones, none counted only once. Study results and caveats: In common variable immunodeficiency, TCR beta chains reportedly carried fewer deletions and N-nucleotide insertions. TCRbeta clonality was increased in CVID versus healthy controls.

This clone was counted at least ten times. What it recognizes is unknown. The read is 3 residues too short to cover the CDR3 end, so that end is filled in from the germline J gene. Most patients and controls had Caucasian heritage. The sequenced sample was peripheral blood mononuclear cells. The chain has TRBV7-2 and TRBJ1-6; D remains ambiguous. This TCR was sampled from a person between 18 and 75 years old in good health. Incomplete CDR3 DNA: TGTGCCAGCAGCCTAAATAATTCACCC. Amino acid sequence: CASSLNNSP. The full-length CDR3 reads as CASSLNNSPLHF.